Listed here are 15 T cell receptor beta chains from one sample, sequenced in a study of blood T cell repertoires in COVID-19. Generated by immunoSEQ multiplex PCR, the TCRdb table keeps only in-frame clones and is missing some. This sample has 65,000 to 80,000 clones, with 88% found just once. Sequencing was carried out using peripheral blood. The receptors were gathered from a man aged 45-65 years with active COVID-19.

V is TRBV29-1 and J is TRBJ2-7, with 8 bases identical to TRBD1. CDR3 length: 17 residues. With V trimmed by 4 bases and J by 2 bases, 16 bases remained unmatched. The V gene's germline CDR1 is SQVTM and CDR2 ANQGSEA. The CDR3, as DNA: TGCAGCGTTGGTCCAGGTGGGTGGACAGGGTCGACCTACGAGCAGTACTTC. This gives the protein CSVGPGGWTGSTYEQYF.

This sequence joins TRBV6-5 and TRBJ1-4, with D possibly TRBD1 on 6 matching bases. The CDR3 has 15 residues. V gave up 5 bases and J gave up 4 bases, with 14 bases separating them. The V gene's germline CDR1 is MNHEY and CDR2 SVGAGI. The chain's CDR3 is CASSPRQVFNEKLFF. The CDR3 nucleotides read TGTGCCAGCAGTCCACGACAGGTTTTTAATGAAAAACTGTTTTTT.

This chain joins TRBV29-1 and TRBJ2-7, with 13 bases identical to TRBD2. The germline V gene encodes CDR1 SQVTM and CDR2 ANQGSEA. This CDR3 comprises 15 residues. The V and J ends lost 6 bases and 2 bases, in that order; junction bases with no gene match: 7. The CDR3 loop reads CSVNLGLAGTYEQYF. The CDR3 DNA is TGCAGCGTCAACCTGGGACTAGCGGGAACCTACGAGCAGTACTTC.

The V gene is TRBV19, the J gene TRBJ2-1; D might be TRBD2 (5 bases). Trimming removed 3 bases from V and 2 bases from J, with 11 bases in between. In germline, CDR1 is LNHDA, CDR2 SQIVND (reference sequence). The CDR3 runs to 15 residues. The CDR3: CASSIGSGTYNEQFF. The CDR3 DNA follows: TGTGCCAGTAGTATCGGCTCCGGGACCTACAATGAGCAGTTCTTC.

This clone was recorded once. The chain employs TRBV4-2 and TRBJ1-4; unclear D gene. The CDR3 runs 13 residues. Germline V gene lookup returns CDR1 LGHNA and CDR2 YNFKEQ. Trimming cost V 1 base and J 8 bases, with 8 bases left between them. The CDR3 here is CASSQGGREKLFF. The CDR3 nucleotides are TGTGCCAGCAGCCAAGGAGGCCGCGAAAAACTGTTTTTT.

The chain links TRBV5-5 to TRBJ2-5; 13 nucleotides match TRBD2. Per the germline V gene, CDR1 is SGHKS and CDR2 is YYEKEE (reference sequence). The CDR3 loop spans 16 amino acids. Losses at the gene ends were 4 bases for V and 5 bases for J; bases not matched to a gene: 8. The CDR3, as DNA: TGTGCCAGCAGCGCTGGACTAGCGGGAGTGGGGGAGACCCAGTACTTC. It codes for CASSAGLAGVGETQYF. Using reference TRBV5-5 and TRBJ2-5 for the parts outside the CDR3, the full variable domain is DAGVTQSPTHLIKTRGQQVTLRCSPISGHKSVSWYQQVLGQGPQFIFQYYEKEERGRGNFPDRFSARQFPNYSSELNVNALLLGDSALYLCASSAGLAGVGETQYFGPGTRLLVL.

The V and J genes are TRBV5-4 and TRBJ1-2; D gene unclear. Germline V gene lookup returns CDR1 SGHNT and CDR2 YYREEE (reference sequence). This CDR3 has 14 amino acids. The V gene lost 4 bases and the J gene lost 0 bases, with 10 bases spanning the gap. DNA for the CDR3: TGTGCCAGCAGCCTCGACATAGCTAACTATGGCTACACCTTC. Translating it yields CASSLDIANYGYTF.

The chain couples TRBV5-5 to TRBJ1-2; a weak D match, TRBD1 (5 bases). V was clipped by 3 bases and J by 4 bases, with 10 bases between them. This CDR3 is built from 13 residues. The germline V gene encodes CDR1 SGHKS and CDR2 YYEKEE (reference sequence). CDR3 in amino acids: CASSWGLIYGYTF. Here the CDR3 DNA reads TGTGCCAGCAGCTGGGGACTGATCTATGGCTACACCTTC.

This chain joins TRBV5-1 and TRBJ1-1; D may be TRBD1 (6 bases). The CDR3 spans 14 residues. CDR1 and CDR2 from the germline V gene are SGHRS and YFSETQ. V dropped 6 bases and J dropped 0 bases, with 12 bases sitting between them. The CDR3 coding sequence is TGCGCCAGCACGGACAGCCTCATGAACACTGAAGCTTTCTTT. It encodes CASTDSLMNTEAFF.

This clone was observed once. The chain recombines TRBV30 with TRBJ2-5; D is uncertain. This CDR3 has 13 residues. Germline CDR1 is GTSNPN and CDR2 is SVGIG (reference sequence). Trimming cost V 5 bases and J 5 bases, with 15 bases left between them. The CDR3 sequence: CAWAYSYLETQYF. The CDR3 DNA is TGTGCCTGGGCCTATTCCTACTTGGAGACCCAGTACTTC.

The chain is built from TRBV7-9 and TRBJ2-7; D is perhaps TRBD2 (6 bases). This CDR3 spans 15 amino acids. The germline gives CDR1 SEHNR, CDR2 FQNEAQ (reference sequence). V was trimmed by 5 bases and J by 4 bases, leaving 18 bases between them. For the CDR3, the DNA is TGTGCCAGCAGCACAGGAGGGAGTCAGGAGTACGAGCAGTACTTC. Protein product: CASSTGGSQEYEQYF.

This chain joins TRBV5-4 and TRBJ1-2; TRBD1 agrees at 9 bases. Trimming took 6 bases from V and 7 from J; bases not matched to a gene: 7. Germline-derived CDR1 and CDR2 are SGHNT and YYREEE (reference sequence). The CDR3 has 13 residues. The chain's CDR3 is CASMKQGAGGYTF. The CDR3 nucleotides are TGTGCCAGCATGAAACAGGGGGCGGGTGGCTACACCTTC.

A few counts support this clone. This chain joins TRBV11-2 and TRBJ1-1; TRBD1 agrees at 8 bases. The CDR3 extends over 16 amino acids. V lost 5 bases and J lost 0; bases outside the gene matches: 8. Germline CDR1 SGHAT, CDR2 FQNNGV. The CDR3 bases are TGTGCCAGCAGCCCGGAGCAGGGGGCTATGAACACTGAAGCTTTCTTT. It is translated as CASSPEQGAMNTEAFF.

The chain has TRBV20-1 and TRBJ2-7; 9 positions agree with TRBD1. Per germline, CDR1 DFQATT and CDR2 SNEGSKA (reference sequence). J gave up 3 bases and V 3 bases, and 6 bases lay outside the gene matches. The CDR3 sequence is 14 residues long. This chain's CDR3 is CSASPGQGFYEQYF. The CDR3, as DNA: TGCAGTGCTAGTCCGGGACAGGGATTCTACGAGCAGTACTTC.

Remarks on this clone: It is unclear where the CDR3 begins or ends on the DNA, so no DNA is shown, and the CDR3 is as TCRdb lists it. V is TRBV21-1 and J is TRBJ1-2; the DNA was not used to check the table's D call, TRBD1. TRBV21-1 is termed a pseudogene. The CDR3 has 15 residues if both end residues are counted. CDR3: CASILVGAGNYGYTF.